This passage covers 28 T cell receptor beta chains from one sample sequenced in a study of a mutant IDH1 vaccine in newly diagnosed glioma. Clones were read by immunoSEQ multiplex PCR, and TCRdb kept only the in-frame ones, dropping some. Of roughly 30,000 clones listed, roughly 75% were seen once; the top ten hold 11%. Time point indicated: week 35, safety follow-up. The study gave 300 ug of mutant IDH1 20-mer peptide per vaccine dose, with topical imiquimod. The antigens these receptors bind are not known. The source was PBMCs, collected from a glioma patient whose treatment included an IDH1 peptide vaccine. These receptors all stem from a woman in her forties with glioma.

This chain connects TRBV19 to TRBJ1-2; D unresolved. V was pared by 4 bases and J by 8 bases, with 20 bases between. In germline, CDR1 is LNHDA, CDR2 SQIVND (reference sequence). CDR3 length equals 15 residues. CDR3 residues: CASSTGNSAIWGYTF. For the CDR3, the DNA is TGTGCCAGTAGTACGGGGAACAGCGCCATATGGGGCTACACCTTC.

The genes are TRBV10-3 and TRBJ1-1; 8 bases line up with TRBD1. The CDR3 is made up of 17 amino acids. Germline-derived CDR1 and CDR2 are ENHRY and SYGVKD. J lost 12 bases, V lost 0 bases, and 18 bases had no gene match. The CDR3 loop reads CAISESRLAGGEFQTFF. CDR3 DNA: TGTGCCATCAGTGAGTCGAGATTGGCAGGGGGCGAATTTCAAACTTTCTTT.

The chain has TRBV10-2 and TRBJ1-1, with no clear D. Germline lookup yields CDR1 WSHSY and CDR2 SAAADI. Trimming left V 0 bases short and J 3 bases short, with 11 bases between. The CDR3 consists of 15 residues. CDR3 DNA sequence: TGCGCCAGCAGTGAGTCGACTGGTGACTACACTGAAGCTTTCTTT. It encodes CASSESTGDYTEAFF.

The V call is TRBV2, the J call TRBJ1-2; TRBD1 agrees at 7 bases. CDR1 and CDR2 (germline): SNHLY, FYNNEI. Trimming cost V 3 bases and J 3 bases; bases outside gene matches: 1. The CDR3 is 13 residues long. CDR3 residues: CASSDDRDYGYTF. CDR3 nucleotide sequence: TGTGCCAGCAGTGACGACAGGGACTATGGCTACACCTTC.

The CDR3 loop is CASSRPVQDYGYTF. DNA for the CDR3: TGTGCCAGCAGCCGTCCGGTACAAGACTATGGCTACACCTTC. The chain has TRBV28 and TRBJ1-2; no clear D. V lost 6 bases to trimming and J lost 3 bases, with 14 bases between them. CDR1 is MDHEN, CDR2 SYDVKM, per germline. This CDR3 is 14 amino acids long.

The chain has TRBV9 and TRBJ1-1; D call uncertain. Trimming stripped 4 bases from V and 6 bases from J, with 13 bases between. This CDR3 has 13 amino acids. CDR1 and CDR2 (germline): SGDLS, YYNGEE. The CDR3 reads CASSLVPWAEAFF. Written as DNA, the CDR3 is TGTGCCAGCAGCCTCGTACCCTGGGCTGAAGCTTTCTTT.

The chain is built from TRBV10-2 and TRBJ2-3; TRBD2 aligns across 11 bases. Germline lookup yields CDR1 WSHSY and CDR2 SAAADI. The CDR3 runs 21 residues. After removal of 4 bases from V and 0 bases from J, the junction contained 18 bases not matched to a gene. The CDR3 loop is CASSGPPLAGARPFSTDTQYF. CDR3 DNA sequence: TGCGCCAGCAGTGGGCCCCCACTAGCGGGGGCCCGACCATTTAGCACAGATACGCAGTATTTT.

This clone was seen only once. The chain employs TRBV30 and TRBJ1-2; tentatively, D is TRBD1 (6 bases). The germline V and J ends were trimmed by 3 bases and 3 bases, with 17 bases remaining between them. From germline, CDR1 is GTSNPN and CDR2 SVGIG (reference sequence). This CDR3 is built from 15 residues. The CDR3: CAWRSRWTEDYGYTF. DNA of the CDR3: TGTGCCTGGAGGTCCAGGTGGACAGAAGACTATGGCTACACCTTC. Looking up the rest from reference TRBV30 and TRBJ1-2 gives the full variable domain: SQTIHQWPATLVQPVGSPLSLECTVEGTSNPNLYWYRQAAGRGLQLLFYSVGIGQISSEVPQNLSASRPQDRQFILSSKKLLLSDSGFYLCAWRSRWTEDYGYTFGSGTRLTVV.

The rearrangement links TRBV9 to TRBJ2-1; maybe TRBD1 (6 bases). With 3 bases removed from V and 8 bases from J, the gap between germline ends came to 12 bases. CDR1 and CDR2 from the germline V gene are SGDLS and YYNGEE. This CDR3 is built from 13 residues. The chain's CDR3 is CASSARGRDEQFF. The CDR3, as DNA: TGTGCCAGCAGCGCCAGGGGTAGGGATGAGCAGTTCTTC.

This clone was seen more than once but under ten times. The genes are TRBV6-5 and TRBJ1-3; D gene uncertain. The germline gives CDR1 MNHEY, CDR2 SVGAGI. The CDR3 runs to 15 residues. V dropped 5 bases and J dropped 4 bases, with 15 bases sitting between them. The CDR3 is CASSLNGPGGNTIYF. CDR3 sequence (DNA): TGTGCCAGCAGTCTAAATGGCCCCGGCGGAAACACCATATATTTT.

This clone was picked up a small number of times. V is TRBV27 and J is TRBJ2-1; D ambiguous. Germline lookup yields CDR1 MNHEY and CDR2 SMNVEV (reference sequence). The CDR3 covers 12 residues. V lost 5 bases and J lost 8, with 10 bases in between. CDR3 amino acids: CASSPTWDEQFF. The CDR3 region has the DNA TGTGCCAGCAGTCCGACGTGGGATGAGCAGTTCTTC.

This clone was seen a single time. J is TRBJ2-2 and V is TRBV4-3, with D perhaps TRBD1 or TRBD2 (6 bases each). V was trimmed by 4 bases and J by 5 bases, leaving 20 bases between them. In germline, CDR1 is LGHNA, CDR2 YSLEER. The CDR3 extends over 17 amino acids. CDR3 in DNA: TGCGCCAGCAGCCCCCGGGACGGGGGCCGGGGAACCGGGGAGCTGTTTTTT. The encoded protein is CASSPRDGGRGTGELFF.

This sequence joins TRBV30 and TRBJ1-6, with D unclear. The V end was cut by 2 bases, the J end by 14 bases, with 10 bases between. The CDR3 totals 11 residues. CDR1 is GTSNPN and CDR2 is SVGIG in the germline V gene (reference sequence). CDR3 in amino acids: CAWSSGGALHF. The CDR3 coding sequence is TGTGCCTGGAGTTCGGGCGGTGCCCTCCACTTT.

This clone occurred a few times. The chain joins TRBV5-1 to TRBJ2-1, with TRBD2 identical over 9 bases. Germline V gene sequence: CDR1 SGHRS, CDR2 YFSETQ. CDR3 length: 17 amino acids. With 1 base clipped from V and 5 bases from J, the junction kept 10 bases outside the gene matches. The CDR3, as DNA: TGCGCCAGCAGCTTGTTGGGGGGTAGCGGGGGAAACAATGAGCAGTTCTTC. Amino acid sequence: CASSLLGGSGGNNEQFF.

The CDR3: CASIMAQGKLFF. DNA for the CDR3: TGTGCCAGCATTATGGCCCAGGGAAAACTGTTTTTT. The V gene is TRBV2, the J gene TRBJ1-4; possibly TRBD1 for D (5 bases). The CDR3 is 12 amino acids. Between the trimmed V and J ends, which lost 7 bases and 10 bases, there was a span of 13 bases. Germline CDR1 SNHLY, CDR2 FYNNEI.

The V and J genes are TRBV29-1 and TRBJ2-1; a weak D match, TRBD1 (6 bases). CDR1 is SQVTM, CDR2 ANQGSEA, per germline. The CDR3 is 12 amino acids. The V gene lost 6 bases and the J gene lost 7 bases, with 13 bases spanning the gap. DNA of the CDR3: TGCAGCGTCATATTAACAGGGAATGAGCAGTTCTTC. Translating it yields CSVILTGNEQFF.

The genes are TRBV4-3 and TRBJ1-6; D is possibly TRBD1 (5 bases). The CDR3 totals 17 residues. The V gene lost 4 bases and the J gene lost 5 bases, with 18 bases spanning the gap. The germline V gene has CDR1 LGHNA and CDR2 YSLEER. The CDR3 loop is CASSLGPQGEDNSPLHF. The CDR3 DNA is TGCGCCAGCAGCCTCGGGCCCCAGGGTGAGGATAATTCACCCCTCCACTTT.

This rearrangement joins TRBV6-1 to TRBJ2-7; 9 bases fit TRBD1. V was pared by 3 bases and J by 2 bases, with 5 bases of the junction left unmatched. This CDR3 contains 15 residues. Germline CDR1 and CDR2: MNHNS and SASEGT. CDR3 residues: CASSDRTGETYEQYF. In DNA, the CDR3 is TGTGCCAGCAGTGATAGGACAGGGGAAACCTACGAGCAGTACTTC.

In this sample, this clone turned up a few times. This CDR3 is CVAARGIATEAFF. DNA of the CDR3: TGTGTCGCAGCAAGAGGGATTGCCACTGAAGCTTTCTTT. The chain links TRBV6-5 to TRBJ1-1; D unclear. CDR1 MNHEY and CDR2 SVGAGI come from the germline V gene. The CDR3 has 13 residues.

This sequence joins TRBV7-6 and TRBJ1-2; the match to TRBD1 covers 11 bases. This CDR3 spans 13 amino acids. Germline V CDR1 and CDR2: SGHVS, FNYEAQ. V lost 4 bases, J lost 8 bases, and 3 bases stayed unmatched. CDR3 sequence: CASSSDRGHGYTF. The CDR3 DNA is TGTGCCAGCAGCTCGGACAGGGGGCACGGCTACACCTTC. The complete variable domain, with remaining parts taken from reference TRBV7-6 and TRBJ1-2, reads GAGVSQSPRYKVTKRGQDVALRCDPISGHVSLYWYRQALGQGPEFLTYFNYEAQQDKSGLPNDRFSAERPEGSISTLTIQRTEQRDSAMYRCASSSDRGHGYTFGSGTRLTVV.

The chain uses TRBV15 and TRBJ1-1; 9 bases agree with TRBD1. The CDR3 is 15 residues long. V lost 0 bases and J lost 6; bases outside the gene matches: 5. Germline CDR1 and CDR2: LNHNV and YYDKDF (reference sequence). The CDR3 region is CATSRDRDRESEAFF. The CDR3 DNA sequence: TGTGCCACCAGCAGAGATAGGGACAGGGAGTCTGAAGCTTTCTTT.

This sequence joins TRBV6-5 and TRBJ1-1; possible D gene TRBD1, 6 bases. The CDR3 consists of 15 residues. The germline V gene has CDR1 MNHEY and CDR2 SVGAGI. The ends were cut back, 7 bases at V and 3 bases at J, with 18 bases in the middle. The CDR3 here is CASKREGGPYTEAFF. The CDR3, as DNA: TGTGCCAGCAAACGAGAGGGGGGCCCGTACACTGAAGCTTTCTTT.

This clone was counted between two and nine times. CDR3 sequence: CSVEGGASGGLMGETQYF. The CDR3 coding sequence is TGCAGCGTTGAAGGGGGGGCTAGCGGGGGACTAATGGGGGAGACCCAGTACTTC. The rearrangement uses TRBV29-1 and TRBJ2-5, with TRBD2 matching 10 bases. The CDR3 is made up of 18 amino acids. The V gene end was trimmed by 1 base and the J gene end by 5 bases; junction bases not matched to a gene: 16. Germline lookup yields CDR1 SQVTM and CDR2 ANQGSEA. The complete variable domain, with remaining parts taken from reference TRBV29-1 and TRBJ2-5, reads SAVISQKPSRDICQRGTSLTIQCQVDSQVTMMFWYRQQPGQSLTLIATANQGSEATYESGFVIDKFPISRPNLTFSTLTVSNMSPEDSSIYLCSVEGGASGGLMGETQYFGPGTRLLVL.

This clone was seen more than once but under ten times. CDR3 amino acids: CASSSYRGETQYF. CDR3 nucleotides: TGTGCCAGCAGTTCTTACAGGGGCGAGACCCAGTACTTC. The V gene is TRBV6-5, the J gene TRBJ2-5, with TRBD1 matching 7 bases. This CDR3 comprises 13 residues. After removal of 4 bases from V and 5 bases from J, the junction contained 4 bases not matched to a gene. Germline V gene sequence: CDR1 MNHEY, CDR2 SVGAGI.

The chain combines TRBV2 with TRBJ1-2; D uncertain. The V end was cut by 1 base, the J end by 3 bases, with 9 bases between. Germline CDR1 SNHLY, CDR2 FYNNEI. This CDR3 is built from 14 residues. The CDR3 bases are TGTGCCAGCAGTGAAGGGGAGCAGTACTATGGCTACACCTTC. It encodes CASSEGEQYYGYTF.

The chain recombines TRBV10-3 with TRBJ2-3; the D is unclear. Trimming shortened V by 3 bases and J by 0 bases, and 7 bases separated the two germline ends. Looked up from germline, CDR1 is ENHRY and CDR2 is SYGVKD. The CDR3 sequence is 14 residues long. Here the CDR3 DNA reads TGTGCCATCAGTGACAGAACTAGCACAGATACGCAGTATTTT. This sequence encodes CAISDRTSTDTQYF.

By frequency in the sample, this clone is medium-sized. The V and J genes are TRBV5-1 and TRBJ2-7, with D possibly being TRBD1 or TRBD2 (6 bases each). The ends were cut back, 1 base at V and 5 bases at J, with 13 bases in the middle. Looked up from germline, CDR1 is SGHRS and CDR2 is YFSETQ. CDR3 length: 14 amino acids. The CDR3 sequence: CASSLWGARDEQYF. In DNA form, the CDR3 reads TGCGCCAGCAGCTTGTGGGGGGCTCGGGACGAGCAGTACTTC.

The chain uses TRBV15 and TRBJ1-6, with 8 bases aligning to TRBD1. The CDR3 contains 15 residues. The trim removed 6 bases at V and 7 bases at J, leaving 8 bases unmatched. Germline V CDR1 and CDR2: LNHNV, YYDKDF (reference sequence). CDR3 protein: CATRVDRGENSPLHF. In DNA, the CDR3 is TGTGCCACCAGGGTCGACAGGGGTGAAAATTCACCCCTCCACTTT.